These 20 T cell receptor beta chains were all obtained from the same sample, sequenced in a study of shared clonotypes between healthy human individuals. Assay used: immunoSEQ multiplex PCR; TCRdb lists only in-frame clones, some missing. The data hold around 1.5 million clones, with about 98% observed a single time. Sequencing was performed on naive CD4+ T cells sorted from blood. As for subset: CD45RA+ positively selected. The receptor source for this set is a man aged 25 to 40 in good health.

This chain connects TRBV5-1 to TRBJ2-5; 13 bases are a match to TRBD2. V gave up 4 bases and J gave up 2 bases; unmatched junction bases: 8. The CDR3 runs to 17 residues. The germline gives CDR1 SGHRS, CDR2 YFSETQ. The CDR3 loop reads CASSQGTSGIGQETQYF. The CDR3 region has the DNA TGCGCCAGCAGCCAAGGGACTAGCGGGATTGGGCAAGAGACCCAGTACTTC. Based on the CDR3 plus reference TRBV5-1 and TRBJ2-5, the full variable domain is KAGVTQTPRYLIKTRGQQVTLSCSPISGHRSVSWYQQTPGQGLQFLFEYFSETQRNKGNFPGRFSGRQFSNSRSEMNVSTLELGDSALYLCASSQGTSGIGQETQYFGPGTRLLVL.

V usage is TRBV6-4 and J usage is TRBJ2-6; 8 bases are shared with TRBD2. Looked up from germline, CDR1 is MRHNA and CDR2 is SNTAGT. With 4 bases clipped from V and 2 bases from J, the junction kept 4 bases outside the gene matches. This CDR3 has 16 residues. CDR3 nucleotide sequence: TGTGCCAGCAGTGCCGGGGGGGGCGCTGGGGCCAACGTCCTGACTTTC. The encoded protein is CASSAGGGAGANVLTF.

The V and J genes are TRBV5-5 and TRBJ1-1, with D perhaps TRBD1 (6 bases). This CDR3 contains 15 residues. Trimming took 4 bases from V and 1 from J, leaving 14 bases between them. Looked up from germline, CDR1 is SGHKS and CDR2 is YYEKEE (reference sequence). The CDR3 here is CASSPAGERNTEAFF. Here the CDR3 DNA reads TGTGCCAGCAGCCCAGCAGGGGAAAGGAACACTGAAGCTTTCTTT.

The gene calls are TRBV6-1 and TRBJ2-7; no reliable D call. CDR3 length: 11 residues. The V end was cut by 7 bases, the J end by 4 bases, with 8 bases between. The germline gives CDR1 MNHNS, CDR2 SASEGT. DNA for the CDR3: TGTGCCAGCACCCACGGTTACGAGCAGTACTTC. Translation: CASTHGYEQYF.

V and J are TRBV21-1 and TRBJ2-2; the table calls TRBD1, which could not be checked here. TRBV21-1 is a pseudogene segment. The CDR3 contains 20 residues. CDR3 sequence (DNA): TGTGCCAGCACCAATCCCGGGACAGGGGGAGTCTCCGTGCGTACCGGGGAGCTGTTTTTT. Its protein is CASTNPGTGGVSVRTGELFF.

The chain combines TRBV5-1 with TRBJ2-3, with 9 bases identical to TRBD1. Germline assignment: CDR1 SGHRS and CDR2 YFSETQ. CDR3 length equals 15 residues. V lost 1 base and J lost 2; bases outside the gene matches: 2. The DNA for the CDR3 is TGCGCCAGCAGCTTGAGGACAGGGGCCACAGATACGCAGTATTTT. This sequence encodes CASSLRTGATDTQYF. Together with reference TRBV5-1 and TRBJ2-3, the CDR3 gives the full variable domain: KAGVTQTPRYLIKTRGQQVTLSCSPISGHRSVSWYQQTPGQGLQFLFEYFSETQRNKGNFPGRFSGRQFSNSRSEMNVSTLELGDSALYLCASSLRTGATDTQYFGPGTRLTVL.

The chain employs TRBV30 and TRBJ2-1; tentatively, D is TRBD2 (6 bases). Trimming removed 0 bases at V and 9 bases at J, with 9 bases between. The CDR3 loop spans 12 amino acids. Germline CDR1 GTSNPN, CDR2 SVGIG (reference sequence). The CDR3 nucleotides are TGTGCCTGGAGTGTACTAGCAGGTGAGCAGTTCTTC. Amino acids: CAWSVLAGEQFF.

The gene calls are TRBV15 and TRBJ2-5; D is undetermined. The germline V gene has CDR1 LNHNV and CDR2 YYDKDF (reference sequence). This CDR3 region has 15 residues. V lost 1 base, J lost 4 bases, and 13 bases lay in between. The CDR3 nucleotides are TGTGCCACCAGCAGAGCCCAGAGAAGGGTAGAGACCCAGTACTTC. It codes for CATSRAQRRVETQYF.

The J gene is TRBJ2-1, the V gene TRBV7-6; the D gene is possibly TRBD1 (5 bases). The V and J ends lost 5 bases and 0 bases respectively, with 11 bases between them. Germline-derived CDR1 and CDR2 are SGHVS and FNYEAQ. The CDR3 is 15 residues long. CDR3 residues: CASSPQVISYNEQFF. Written as DNA, the CDR3 is TGTGCCAGCAGCCCACAGGTGATCTCCTACAATGAGCAGTTCTTC.

V and J are TRBV28 and TRBJ2-7; 10 positions match TRBD2. Trimming at V came to 6 bases and at J to 1 base, leaving 18 bases not matched to a gene. The CDR3 runs to 19 residues. Germline values: CDR1 MDHEN, CDR2 SYDVKM. The CDR3 loop reads CASRRDRTVSGRRSYEQYF. DNA for the CDR3: TGTGCCAGCAGGCGAGACCGGACAGTTAGCGGGAGGCGATCCTACGAGCAGTACTTC.

There are many counts of this clone. The chain is built from TRBV7-9 and TRBJ1-2; TRBD1 might be the D (6 bases). Germline CDR1 is SEHNR and CDR2 is FQNEAQ (reference sequence). The CDR3 runs 13 residues. The ends were cut back, 5 bases at V and 5 bases at J, with 12 bases in the middle. Here the CDR3 reads CASSQQGSYGYTF. The CDR3 nucleotides are TGTGCCAGCAGCCAACAGGGCTCTTATGGCTACACCTTC.

Comments on this clone: Other DNA sequences in this specimen translate into the identical CDR3. This chain uses TRBV19 with TRBJ2-1, with D uncertain. The V and J ends lost 4 bases and 5 bases respectively, with 6 bases between them. Germline V gives CDR1 LNHDA, CDR2 SQIVND (reference sequence). The CDR3 extends over 12 amino acids. This chain's CDR3 is CASSTRNNEQFF. CDR3 bases: TGTGCCAGTAGTACTAGAAACAATGAGCAGTTCTTC.

The DNA for the CDR3 is TGTGCCAGCAGTGTTACGGGGGAGGAGCAGTTCTTC. This gives the protein CASSVTGEEQFF. The J gene is TRBJ2-1, the V gene TRBV25-1; maybe TRBD2 (6 bases). This CDR3 has 12 residues. The germline V gene encodes CDR1 MGHDK and CDR2 SYGVNS. Trimming removed 4 bases at V and 10 bases at J, with 11 bases between. The full variable domain, in which reference TRBV25-1 and TRBJ2-1 provide the parts outside the CDR3, is EADIYQTPRYLVIGTGKKITLECSQTMGHDKMYWYQQDPGMELHLIHYSYGVNSTEKGDLSSESTVSRIRTEHFPLTLESARPSHTSQYLCASSVTGEEQFFGPGTRLTVL.

The V and J genes are TRBV10-3 and TRBJ2-7; weak D call: TRBD2 (6 bases). Germline-derived CDR1 and CDR2 are ENHRY and SYGVKD. The CDR3 totals 17 residues. Deletions cut 0 bases from V and 5 bases from J, with 20 bases between. In DNA form, the CDR3 reads TGTGCCATCAGTGAGTCGGCCTTACCTGCGGGACTCGACGAGCAGTACTTC. Translating it yields CAISESALPAGLDEQYF.

This chain joins TRBV20-1 and TRBJ2-3, with unresolved D. V dropped 8 bases and J dropped 6 bases, with 9 bases sitting between them. This CDR3 spans 10 amino acids. From germline, CDR1 is DFQATT and CDR2 SNEGSKA (reference sequence). The CDR3, as DNA: TGCAGTACCTTCTGGGATACGCAGTATTTT. As protein: CSTFWDTQYF.

The chain carries TRBV6-1 and TRBJ1-1, with unresolved D. Trimming shortened V by 4 bases and J by 2 bases, and 11 bases separated the two germline ends. The germline V gene has CDR1 MNHNS and CDR2 SASEGT. This CDR3 region has 14 residues. Here the CDR3 reads CASSVVRSNTEAFF. The CDR3 DNA reads as TGTGCCAGCAGTGTGGTCAGGAGTAACACTGAAGCTTTCTTT.

In DNA form, the CDR3 reads TGTGCCAGCAGCTTGGAGGTGGGACAGGGGATCCAGTACCGGGTTCAGTACTTC. Protein sequence: CASSLEVGQGIQYRVQYF. This chain joins TRBV5-5 and TRBJ2-4, with TRBD1 identical over 10 bases. Germline V gives CDR1 SGHKS, CDR2 YYEKEE (reference sequence). The CDR3 runs to 18 residues. V was pared by 0 bases and J by 11 bases, with 17 bases of the junction left unmatched.

This clone has just one count. Different DNA sequences within this sample yield the same CDR3. The rearrangement joins TRBV11-2 to TRBJ2-7; a weak D match, TRBD2 (5 bases). V lost 5 bases and J lost 3, with 14 bases in between. The germline CDR1 and CDR2 sequences are SGHAT and FQNNGV. The length of the CDR3 is 14 residues. The CDR3 here is CASSREGAYYEQYF. CDR3 bases: TGTGCCAGCAGCCGCGAGGGCGCGTACTACGAGCAGTACTTC. The whole variable domain, filled in from reference TRBV11-2 and TRBJ2-7, reads EAGVAQSPRYKIIEKRQSVAFWCNPISGHATLYWYQQILGQGPKLLIQFQNNGVVDDSQLPKDRFSAERLKGVDSTLKIQPAKLEDSAVYLCASSREGAYYEQYFGPGTRLTVT.

The chain couples TRBV19 to TRBJ1-5, with 7 bases identical to TRBD1. V lost 5 bases and J lost 3; bases outside the gene matches: 7. The length of the CDR3 is 15 residues. Germline V gene lookup returns CDR1 LNHDA and CDR2 SQIVND (reference sequence). CDR3 sequence: CASSWTGLDNQPQHF. DNA for the CDR3: TGTGCCAGTAGTTGGACAGGATTGGACAATCAGCCCCAGCATTTT.

The genes are TRBV6-1 and TRBJ2-3; TRBD1 aligns across 9 bases. CDR3 length equals 14 residues. Germline V gene data show CDR1 as MNHNS and CDR2 as SASEGT. With V trimmed by 8 bases and J by 6 bases, 9 bases remained unmatched. Here the CDR3 reads CASDRDRVGDTQYF. CDR3 nucleotides: TGTGCCAGCGACCGGGACAGGGTGGGGGATACGCAGTATTTT.